The clone carrying this TCR beta chain was counted between two and nine times. Its antigen is unidentified. This record belongs to a study of T cells in Graves' hyperthyroidism and ophthalmopathy. The source material, RNA transcripts, was used to amplify TCR beta CDR3 regions. An initial round of RT-PCR targeting the TCR CDR3 relied on the HTBI primer set. TCRdb independently ran MiXCR on the multiplex PCR reads; one entry per CDR3 protein. The profile shows around 500,000 distinct CDR3 sequences, 14% of them singletons. Trimming at V came to 5 bases and at J to 3 bases, leaving 12 bases not matched to a gene. Germline-derived CDR1 and CDR2 are MDHEN and SYDVKM. The CDR3 has 18 residues. Study-level points and caveats: Model-based prediction identified ophthalmopathy a median around 6.7 months prior to its onset.

The chain carries TRBV28 and TRBJ2-6; 8 bases align to TRBD1. The sequence was obtained from a woman aged 40 to 50 with Graves' hyperthyroidism. Sequencing was carried out using blood. In nucleotides, the CDR3 is TGTGCCAGCAGTCCTAGACGACAGGGGTTGGGTGGGGCCAACGTCCTGACTTTC. Its translation: CASSPRRQGLGGANVLTF.